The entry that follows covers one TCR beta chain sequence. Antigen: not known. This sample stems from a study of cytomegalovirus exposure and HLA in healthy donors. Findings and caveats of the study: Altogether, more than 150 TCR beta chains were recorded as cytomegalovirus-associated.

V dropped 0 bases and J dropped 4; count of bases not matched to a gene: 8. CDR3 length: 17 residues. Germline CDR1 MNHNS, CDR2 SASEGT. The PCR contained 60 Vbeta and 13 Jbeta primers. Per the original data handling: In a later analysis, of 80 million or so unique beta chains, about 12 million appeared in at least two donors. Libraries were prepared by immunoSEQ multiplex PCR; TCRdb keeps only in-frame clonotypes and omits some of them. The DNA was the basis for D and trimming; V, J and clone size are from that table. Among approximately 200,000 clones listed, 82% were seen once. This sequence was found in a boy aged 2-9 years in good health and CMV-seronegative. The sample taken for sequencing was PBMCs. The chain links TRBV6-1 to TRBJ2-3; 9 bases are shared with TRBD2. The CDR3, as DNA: TGTGCCAGCAGTGAAGCGGTAGGGCGGGGGGGGGCAGATACGCAGTATTTT. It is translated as CASSEAVGRGGADTQYF.